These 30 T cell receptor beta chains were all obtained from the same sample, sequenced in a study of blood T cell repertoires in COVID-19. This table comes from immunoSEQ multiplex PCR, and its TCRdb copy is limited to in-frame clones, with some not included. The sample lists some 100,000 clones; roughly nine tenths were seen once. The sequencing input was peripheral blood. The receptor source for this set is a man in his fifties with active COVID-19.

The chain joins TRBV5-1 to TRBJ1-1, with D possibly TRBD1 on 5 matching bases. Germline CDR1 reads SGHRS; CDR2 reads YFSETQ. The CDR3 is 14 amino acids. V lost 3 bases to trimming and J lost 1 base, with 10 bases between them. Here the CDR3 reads CASSSLGQNTEAFF. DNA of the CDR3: TGCGCCAGCAGCTCCCTCGGACAGAACACTGAAGCTTTCTTT.

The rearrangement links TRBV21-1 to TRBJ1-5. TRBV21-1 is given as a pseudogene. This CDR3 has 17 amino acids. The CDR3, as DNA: TGTGCCAGCAGTCCCCGGACTGGATTCAAGGGAGGTCAGCCCCAGCATTTT. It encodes CASSPRTGFKGGQPQHF.

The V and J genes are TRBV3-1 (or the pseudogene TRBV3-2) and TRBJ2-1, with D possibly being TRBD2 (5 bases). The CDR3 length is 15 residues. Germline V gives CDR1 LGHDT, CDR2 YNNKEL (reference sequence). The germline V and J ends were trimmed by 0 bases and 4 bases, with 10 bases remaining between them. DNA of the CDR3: TGTGCCAGCAGCCAAGATACCGGGGAGTACAATGAGCAGTTCTTC. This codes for CASSQDTGEYNEQFF.

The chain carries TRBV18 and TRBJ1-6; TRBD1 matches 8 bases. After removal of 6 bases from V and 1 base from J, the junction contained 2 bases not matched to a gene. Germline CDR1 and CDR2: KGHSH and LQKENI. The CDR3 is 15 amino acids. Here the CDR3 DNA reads TGTGCCAGCTCCCGGGACAGGTCCTATAATTCACCCCTCCACTTT. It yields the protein CASSRDRSYNSPLHF.

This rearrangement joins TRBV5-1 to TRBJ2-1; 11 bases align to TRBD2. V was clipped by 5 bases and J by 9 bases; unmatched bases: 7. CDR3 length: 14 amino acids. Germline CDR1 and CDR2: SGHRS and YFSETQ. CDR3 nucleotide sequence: TGCGCCAGCAGTTCCACCGGGACTAGCGGTGAGCAGTTCTTC. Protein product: CASSSTGTSGEQFF.

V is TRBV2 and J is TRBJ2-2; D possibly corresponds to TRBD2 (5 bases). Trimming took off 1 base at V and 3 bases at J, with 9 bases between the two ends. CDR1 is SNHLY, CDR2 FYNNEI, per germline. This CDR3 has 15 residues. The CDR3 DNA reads TGTGCCAGCAGTGAAGAGGGAGTTCACACCGGGGAGCTGTTTTTT. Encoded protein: CASSEEGVHTGELFF.

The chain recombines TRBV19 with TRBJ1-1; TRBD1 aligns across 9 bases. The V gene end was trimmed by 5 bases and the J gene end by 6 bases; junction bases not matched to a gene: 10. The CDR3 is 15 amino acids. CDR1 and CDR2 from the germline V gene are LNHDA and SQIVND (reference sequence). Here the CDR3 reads CASSAPGQGLPEAFF. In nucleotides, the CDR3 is TGTGCCAGTAGTGCTCCGGGACAGGGCCTCCCTGAAGCTTTCTTT.

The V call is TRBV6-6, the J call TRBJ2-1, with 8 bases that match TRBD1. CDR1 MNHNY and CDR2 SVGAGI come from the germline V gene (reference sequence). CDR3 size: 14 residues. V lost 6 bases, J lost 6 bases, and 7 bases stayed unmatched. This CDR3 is CASRTGTGGNEQFF. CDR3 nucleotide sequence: TGTGCCAGCAGGACCGGGACAGGCGGCAATGAGCAGTTCTTC.

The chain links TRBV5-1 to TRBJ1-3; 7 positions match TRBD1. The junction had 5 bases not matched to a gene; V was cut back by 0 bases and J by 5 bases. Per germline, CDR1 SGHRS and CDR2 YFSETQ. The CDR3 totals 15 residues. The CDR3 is CASSLAEGARNTIYF. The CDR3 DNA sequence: TGCGCCAGCAGCTTGGCCGAGGGGGCAAGAAACACCATATATTTT.

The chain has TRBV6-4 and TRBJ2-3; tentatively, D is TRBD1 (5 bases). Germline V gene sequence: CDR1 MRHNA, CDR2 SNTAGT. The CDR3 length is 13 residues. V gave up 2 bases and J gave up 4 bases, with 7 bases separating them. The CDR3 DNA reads TGTGCCAGCAGTGACGGGGCATCAGATACGCAGTATTTT. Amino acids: CASSDGASDTQYF.

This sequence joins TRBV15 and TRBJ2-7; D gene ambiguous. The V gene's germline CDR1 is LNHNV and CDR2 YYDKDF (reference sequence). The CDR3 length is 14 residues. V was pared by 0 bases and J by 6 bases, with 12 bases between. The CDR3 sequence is CATSRDGQRLEQYF. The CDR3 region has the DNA TGTGCCACCAGCAGAGATGGTCAGAGGCTCGAGCAGTACTTC.

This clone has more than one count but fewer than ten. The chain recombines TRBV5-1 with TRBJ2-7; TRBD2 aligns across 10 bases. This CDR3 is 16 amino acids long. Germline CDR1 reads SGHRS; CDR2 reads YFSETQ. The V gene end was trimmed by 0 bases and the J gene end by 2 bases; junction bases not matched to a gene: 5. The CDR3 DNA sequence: TGCGCCAGCAGCTTGGCCCCTAGCGGGGGCGCCTACGAGCAGTACTTC. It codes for CASSLAPSGGAYEQYF. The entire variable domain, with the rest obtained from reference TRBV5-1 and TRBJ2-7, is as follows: KAGVTQTPRYLIKTRGQQVTLSCSPISGHRSVSWYQQTPGQGLQFLFEYFSETQRNKGNFPGRFSGRQFSNSRSEMNVSTLELGDSALYLCASSLAPSGGAYEQYFGPGTRLTVT.

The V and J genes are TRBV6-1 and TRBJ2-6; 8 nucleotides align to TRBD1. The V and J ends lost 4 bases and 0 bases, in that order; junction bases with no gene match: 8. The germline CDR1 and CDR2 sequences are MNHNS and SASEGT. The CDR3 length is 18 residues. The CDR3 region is CASSGFRGLGSGANVLTF. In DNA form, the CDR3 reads TGTGCCAGCAGTGGGTTCAGGGGGCTTGGCTCTGGGGCCAACGTCCTGACTTTC.

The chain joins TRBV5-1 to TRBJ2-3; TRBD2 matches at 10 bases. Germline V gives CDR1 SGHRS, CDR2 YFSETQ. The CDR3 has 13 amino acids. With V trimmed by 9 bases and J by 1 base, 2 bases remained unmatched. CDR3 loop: CATGTSGTDTQYF. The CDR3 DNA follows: TGCGCCACCGGGACTAGCGGCACAGATACGCAGTATTTT. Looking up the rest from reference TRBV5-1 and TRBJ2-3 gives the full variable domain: KAGVTQTPRYLIKTRGQQVTLSCSPISGHRSVSWYQQTPGQGLQFLFEYFSETQRNKGNFPGRFSGRQFSNSRSEMNVSTLELGDSALYLCATGTSGTDTQYFGPGTRLTVL.

The CDR3 reads CASMLWGGDTQYF. CDR3 sequence (DNA): TGTGCCAGTATGTTGTGGGGAGGAGATACGCAGTATTTT. The rearrangement joins TRBV19 to TRBJ2-3; D perhaps matches TRBD2 (6 bases). Germline V gene sequence: CDR1 LNHDA, CDR2 SQIVND (reference sequence). This CDR3 is 13 amino acids long. V was shortened by 7 bases and J by 5 bases, with 13 bases between the two germline ends.

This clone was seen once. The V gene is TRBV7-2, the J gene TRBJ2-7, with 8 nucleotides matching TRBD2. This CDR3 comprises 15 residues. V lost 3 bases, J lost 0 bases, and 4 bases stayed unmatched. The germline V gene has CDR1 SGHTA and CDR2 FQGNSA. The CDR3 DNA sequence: TGTGCCAGCAGCTTGTCGGGAGGGCCCTCCTACGAGCAGTACGTC. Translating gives CASSLSGGPSYEQYV.

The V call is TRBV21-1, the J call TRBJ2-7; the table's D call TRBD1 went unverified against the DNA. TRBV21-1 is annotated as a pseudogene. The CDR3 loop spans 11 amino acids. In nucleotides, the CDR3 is TGTGCCAGCAGCAAAGGGCCCCGTTTTTTATTC. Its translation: CASSKGPRFLF.

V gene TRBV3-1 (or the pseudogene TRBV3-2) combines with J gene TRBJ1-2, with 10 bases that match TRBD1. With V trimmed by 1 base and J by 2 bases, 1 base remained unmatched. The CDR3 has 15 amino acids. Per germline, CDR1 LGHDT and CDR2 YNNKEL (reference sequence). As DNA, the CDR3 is TGTGCCAGCAGCCAAGTGGGACAGGGGAACTATGGCTACACCTTC. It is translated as CASSQVGQGNYGYTF.

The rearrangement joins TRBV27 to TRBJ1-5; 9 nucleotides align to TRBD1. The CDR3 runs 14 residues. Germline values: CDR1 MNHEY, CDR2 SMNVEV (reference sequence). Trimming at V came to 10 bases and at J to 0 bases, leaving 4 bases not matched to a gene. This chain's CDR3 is CATRQGGSNQPQHF. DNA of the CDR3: TGTGCCACCCGACAGGGGGGTAGCAATCAGCCCCAGCATTTT.

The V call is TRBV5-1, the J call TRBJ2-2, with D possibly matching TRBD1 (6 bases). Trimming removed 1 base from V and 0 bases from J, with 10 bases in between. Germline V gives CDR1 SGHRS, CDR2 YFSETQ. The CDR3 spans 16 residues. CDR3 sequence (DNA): TGCGCCAGCAGCTTGTACGGGACAACGAACACCGGGGAGCTGTTTTTT. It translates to CASSLYGTTNTGELFF.

DNA of the CDR3: TGTGCCAGCAGTGAACCTTACAGGCACTCTGGCGAGCAGTACGTC. Translating gives CASSEPYRHSGEQYV. This sequence joins TRBV6-1 and TRBJ2-7, with D maybe TRBD1 (5 bases). Germline loops: CDR1 MNHNS, CDR2 SASEGT. Between the trimmed V and J ends, which lost 2 bases and 6 bases, there was a span of 17 bases. The CDR3 covers 15 residues.

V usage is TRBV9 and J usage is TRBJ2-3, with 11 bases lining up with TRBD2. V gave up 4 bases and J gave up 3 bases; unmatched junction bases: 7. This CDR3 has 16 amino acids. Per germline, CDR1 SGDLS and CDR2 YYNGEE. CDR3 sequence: CASSISGTSGTDTQYF. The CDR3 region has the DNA TGTGCCAGCAGCATCTCAGGGACTAGCGGAACAGATACGCAGTATTTT. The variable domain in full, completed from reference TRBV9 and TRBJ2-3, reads DSGVTQTPKHLITATGQRVTLRCSPRSGDLSVYWYQQSLDQGLQFLIQYYNGEERAKGNILERFSAQQFPDLHSELNLSSLELGDSALYFCASSISGTSGTDTQYFGPGTRLTVL.

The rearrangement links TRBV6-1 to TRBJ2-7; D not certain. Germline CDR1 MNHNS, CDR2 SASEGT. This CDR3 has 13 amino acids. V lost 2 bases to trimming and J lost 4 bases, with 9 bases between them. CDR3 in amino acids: CASSEPQVYEQYV. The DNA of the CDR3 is TGTGCCAGCAGTGAACCCCAGGTTTACGAGCAGTACGTC.

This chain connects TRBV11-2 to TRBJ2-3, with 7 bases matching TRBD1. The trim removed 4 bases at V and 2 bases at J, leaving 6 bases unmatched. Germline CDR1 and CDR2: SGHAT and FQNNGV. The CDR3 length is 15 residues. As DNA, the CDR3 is TGTGCCAGCAGCTCCGGACAGGTCCTCACAGATACGCAGTATTTT. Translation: CASSSGQVLTDTQYF.

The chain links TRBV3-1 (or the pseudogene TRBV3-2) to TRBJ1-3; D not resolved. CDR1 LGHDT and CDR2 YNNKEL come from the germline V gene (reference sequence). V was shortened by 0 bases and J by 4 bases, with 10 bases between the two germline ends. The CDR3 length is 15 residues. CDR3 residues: CASSQERVQGNTIYF. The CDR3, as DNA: TGTGCCAGCAGCCAAGAGAGGGTACAGGGAAACACCATATATTTT.

The CDR3 coding sequence is TGTGCCAGCAGTTTGGGCGCAGGGGGCAGGACTGGCTACACCTTC. Translating it yields CASSLGAGGRTGYTF. The chain links TRBV6-5 to TRBJ1-2; 8 bases are shared with TRBD1. The germline V gene has CDR1 MNHEY and CDR2 SVGAGI. With 4 bases clipped from V and 7 bases from J, the junction kept 11 bases outside the gene matches. CDR3 length: 15 residues.

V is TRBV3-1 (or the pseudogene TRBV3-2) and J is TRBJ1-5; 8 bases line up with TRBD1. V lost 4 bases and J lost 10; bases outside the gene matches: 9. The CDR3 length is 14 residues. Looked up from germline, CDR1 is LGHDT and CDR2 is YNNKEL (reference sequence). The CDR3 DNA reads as TGTGCCAGCAGCCTCGGGACAGGCCAGCATCCCCAGCATTTT. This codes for CASSLGTGQHPQHF.

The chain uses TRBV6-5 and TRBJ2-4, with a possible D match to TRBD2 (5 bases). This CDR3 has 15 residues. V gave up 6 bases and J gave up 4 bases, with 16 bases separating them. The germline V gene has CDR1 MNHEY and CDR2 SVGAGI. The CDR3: CASRAVRGQKNIQYF. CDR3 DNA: TGTGCCAGCAGGGCAGTGAGAGGGCAAAAAAACATTCAGTACTTC.

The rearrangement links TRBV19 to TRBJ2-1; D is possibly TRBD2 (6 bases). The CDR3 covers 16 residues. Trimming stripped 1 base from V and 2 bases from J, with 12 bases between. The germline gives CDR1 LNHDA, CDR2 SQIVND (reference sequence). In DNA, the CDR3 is TGTGCCAGTAGTATAGCCCCAGCGGGCGCCTACAATGAGCAGTTCTTC. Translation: CASSIAPAGAYNEQFF. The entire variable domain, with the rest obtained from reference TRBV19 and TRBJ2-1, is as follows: DGGITQSPKYLFRKEGQNVTLSCEQNLNHDAMYWYRQDPGQGLRLIYYSQIVNDFQKGDIAEGYSVSREKKESFPLTVTSAQKNPTAFYLCASSIAPAGAYNEQFFGPGTRLTVL.

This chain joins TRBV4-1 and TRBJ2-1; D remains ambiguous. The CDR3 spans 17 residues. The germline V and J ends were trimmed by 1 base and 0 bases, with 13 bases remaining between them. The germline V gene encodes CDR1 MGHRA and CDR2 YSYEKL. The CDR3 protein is CASSQALGPSSYNEQFF. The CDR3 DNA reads TGCGCCAGCAGCCAAGCTTTGGGCCCCAGCTCCTACAATGAGCAGTTCTTC.